Described below is a single T cell receptor beta chain sequence and its context. Donors of Cohort 3 who recovered were those that had two negative PCRs, clearance, or symptom resolution. This CDR3 spans 13 amino acids. V gave up 5 bases and J gave up 14 bases, with 19 bases separating them. The sample comes from a study of blood T cell repertoires in COVID-19. The data were produced by immunoSEQ multiplex PCR, yet TCRdb's version contains in-frame clones alone and is incomplete. The sample includes a few hundred thousand clones, around 83% of them seen just once. This TCR was recovered from a woman aged 45-65 years who had recovered from COVID-19. The chain carries TRBV12-3 or TRBV12-4 and TRBJ1-3; no reliable D call. The sample consisted of PBMCs or T cells enriched from blood (not recorded which). CDR3 protein: CASSPRGLREVYF. The DNA for the CDR3 is TGTGCCAGCAGTCCGCGGGGTCTAAGGGAAGTATATTTT.